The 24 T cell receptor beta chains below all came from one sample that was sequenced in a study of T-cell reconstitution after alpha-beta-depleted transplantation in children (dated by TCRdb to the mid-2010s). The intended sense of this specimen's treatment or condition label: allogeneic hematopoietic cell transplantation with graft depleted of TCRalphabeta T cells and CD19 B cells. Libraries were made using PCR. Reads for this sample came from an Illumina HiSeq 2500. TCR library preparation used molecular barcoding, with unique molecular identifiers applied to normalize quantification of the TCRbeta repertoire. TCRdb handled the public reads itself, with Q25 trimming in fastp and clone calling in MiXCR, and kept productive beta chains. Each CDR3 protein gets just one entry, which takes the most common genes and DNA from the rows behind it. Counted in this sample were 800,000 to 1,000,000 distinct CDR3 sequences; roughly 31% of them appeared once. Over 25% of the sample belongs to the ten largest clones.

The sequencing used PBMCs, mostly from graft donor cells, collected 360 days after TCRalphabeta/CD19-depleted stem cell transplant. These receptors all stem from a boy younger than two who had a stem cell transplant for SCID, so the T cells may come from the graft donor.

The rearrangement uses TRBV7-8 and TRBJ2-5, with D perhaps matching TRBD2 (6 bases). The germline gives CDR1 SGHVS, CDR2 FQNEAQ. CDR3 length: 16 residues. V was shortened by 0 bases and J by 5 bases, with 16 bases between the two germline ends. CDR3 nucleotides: TGTGCCAGCAGCTTAGCAAGCGGGTGGGGCTGGGAGACCCAGTACTTC. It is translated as CASSLASGWGWETQYF.

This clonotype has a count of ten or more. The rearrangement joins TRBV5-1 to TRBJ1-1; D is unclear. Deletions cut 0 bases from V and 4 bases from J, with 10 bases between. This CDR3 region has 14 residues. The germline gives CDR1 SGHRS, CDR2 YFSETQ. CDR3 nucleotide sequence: TGCGCCAGCAGCTTGGAGGGATCTCGCACTGAAGCTTTCTTT. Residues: CASSLEGSRTEAFF.

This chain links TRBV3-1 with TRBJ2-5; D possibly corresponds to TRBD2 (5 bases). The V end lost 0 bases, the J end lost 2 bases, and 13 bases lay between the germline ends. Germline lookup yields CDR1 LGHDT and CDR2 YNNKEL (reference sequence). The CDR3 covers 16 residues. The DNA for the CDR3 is TGTGCCAGCAGCCAAGAGGTCGGAGGTATACAAGAGACCCAGTACTTC. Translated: CASSQEVGGIQETQYF.

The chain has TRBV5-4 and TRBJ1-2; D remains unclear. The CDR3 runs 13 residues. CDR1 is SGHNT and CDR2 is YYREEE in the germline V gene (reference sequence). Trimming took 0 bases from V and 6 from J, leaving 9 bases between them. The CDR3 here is CASSLGLNDGYTF. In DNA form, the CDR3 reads TGTGCCAGCAGCTTGGGACTCAACGATGGCTACACCTTC. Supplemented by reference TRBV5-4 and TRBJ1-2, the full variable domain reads ETGVTQSPTHLIKTRGQQVTLRCSSQSGHNTVSWYQQALGQGPQFIFQYYREEENGRGNFPPRFSGLQFPNYSSELNVNALELDDSALYLCASSLGLNDGYTFGSGTRLTVV.

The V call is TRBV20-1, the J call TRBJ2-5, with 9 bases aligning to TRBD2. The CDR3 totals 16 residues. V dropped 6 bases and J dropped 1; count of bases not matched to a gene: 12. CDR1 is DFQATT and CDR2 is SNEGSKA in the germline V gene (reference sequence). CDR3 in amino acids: CSARGGLAGIQETQYF. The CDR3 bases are TGCAGTGCCAGGGGGGGGCTAGCGGGGATCCAAGAGACCCAGTACTTC.

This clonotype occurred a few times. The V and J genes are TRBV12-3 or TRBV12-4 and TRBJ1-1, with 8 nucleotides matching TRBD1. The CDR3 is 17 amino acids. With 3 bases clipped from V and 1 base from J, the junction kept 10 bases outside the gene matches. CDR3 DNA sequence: TGTGCCAGCAGTTTTGATGTTGGGACAGGATCGAACACTGAAGCTTTCTTT. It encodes CASSFDVGTGSNTEAFF.

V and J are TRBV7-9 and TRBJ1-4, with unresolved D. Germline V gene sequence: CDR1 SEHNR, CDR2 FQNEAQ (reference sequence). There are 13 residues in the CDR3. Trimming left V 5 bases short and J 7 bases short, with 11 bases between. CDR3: CASSPLGFEKLFF. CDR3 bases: TGTGCCAGCAGCCCCCTCGGATTTGAAAAACTGTTTTTT.

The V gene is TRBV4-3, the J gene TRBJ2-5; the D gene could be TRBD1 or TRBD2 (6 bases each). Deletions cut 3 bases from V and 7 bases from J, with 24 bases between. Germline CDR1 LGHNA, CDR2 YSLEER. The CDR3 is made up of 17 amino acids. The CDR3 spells CASSQFIPGALKGTQYF. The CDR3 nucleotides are TGCGCCAGCAGCCAGTTTATCCCGGGGGCGCTAAAGGGGACCCAGTACTTC.

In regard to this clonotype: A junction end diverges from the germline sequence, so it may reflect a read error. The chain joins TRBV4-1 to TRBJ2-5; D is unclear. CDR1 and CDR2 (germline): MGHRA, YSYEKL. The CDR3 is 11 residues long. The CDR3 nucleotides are TGCGCCAGCAGCCAGGGTGCCCGTCAGCACTTC. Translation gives CASSQGARQHF.

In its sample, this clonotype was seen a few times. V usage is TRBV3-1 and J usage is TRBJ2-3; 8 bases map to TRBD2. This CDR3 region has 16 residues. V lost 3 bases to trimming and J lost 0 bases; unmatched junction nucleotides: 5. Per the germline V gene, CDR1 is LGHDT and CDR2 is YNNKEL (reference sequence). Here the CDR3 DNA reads TGTGCCAGCAGCCAGGCGGGGGGCCTTAGCACAGATACGCAGTATTTT. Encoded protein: CASSQAGGLSTDTQYF.

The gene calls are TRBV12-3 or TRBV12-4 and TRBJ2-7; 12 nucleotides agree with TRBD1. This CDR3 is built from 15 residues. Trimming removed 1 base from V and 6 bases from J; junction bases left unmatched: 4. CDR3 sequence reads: CASSLEGTGGGEQYF. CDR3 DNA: TGTGCCAGCAGTTTAGAGGGGACAGGGGGCGGCGAGCAGTACTTC.

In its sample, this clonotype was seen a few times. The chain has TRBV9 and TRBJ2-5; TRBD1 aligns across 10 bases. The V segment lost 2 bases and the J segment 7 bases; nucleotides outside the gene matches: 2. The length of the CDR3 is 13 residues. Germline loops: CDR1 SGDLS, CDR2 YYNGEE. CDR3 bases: TGTGCCAGCAGCGTCGGACAGGGGGGGACCCAGTACTTC. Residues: CASSVGQGGTQYF.

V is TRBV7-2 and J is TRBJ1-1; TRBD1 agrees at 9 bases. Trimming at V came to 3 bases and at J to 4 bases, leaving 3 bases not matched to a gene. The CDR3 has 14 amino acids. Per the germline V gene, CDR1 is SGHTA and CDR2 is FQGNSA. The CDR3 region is CASSLNRGLTEAFF. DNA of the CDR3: TGTGCCAGCAGCTTGAACAGGGGGCTCACTGAAGCTTTCTTT.

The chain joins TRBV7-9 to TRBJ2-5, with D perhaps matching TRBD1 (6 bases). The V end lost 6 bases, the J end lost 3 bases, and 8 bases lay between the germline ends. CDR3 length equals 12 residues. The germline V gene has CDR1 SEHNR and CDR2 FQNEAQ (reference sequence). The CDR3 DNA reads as TGTGCCAGCAGAAAGGGGGAAGAGACCCAGTACTTC. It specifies CASRKGEETQYF.

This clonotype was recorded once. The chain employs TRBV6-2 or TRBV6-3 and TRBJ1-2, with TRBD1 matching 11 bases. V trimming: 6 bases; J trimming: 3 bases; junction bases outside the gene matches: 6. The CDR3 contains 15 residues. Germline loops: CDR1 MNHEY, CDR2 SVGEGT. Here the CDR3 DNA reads TGTGCCAGCAGGCCCGGACAGGGGGCAGACTATGGCTACACCTTC. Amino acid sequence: CASRPGQGADYGYTF.

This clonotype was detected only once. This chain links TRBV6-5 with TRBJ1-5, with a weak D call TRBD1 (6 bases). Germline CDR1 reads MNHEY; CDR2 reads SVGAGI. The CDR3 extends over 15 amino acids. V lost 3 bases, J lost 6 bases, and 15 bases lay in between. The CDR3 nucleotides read TGTGCCAGCAGTTATCGGCAGGGGTGGACTCAGCCCCAGCATTTT. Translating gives CASSYRQGWTQPQHF.

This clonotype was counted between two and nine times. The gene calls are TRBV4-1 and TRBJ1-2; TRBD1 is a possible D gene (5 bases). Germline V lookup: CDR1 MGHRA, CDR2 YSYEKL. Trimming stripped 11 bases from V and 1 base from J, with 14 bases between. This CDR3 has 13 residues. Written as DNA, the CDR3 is TGCGCCGCGTCTAGGGGATTTAACTATGGCTACACCTTC. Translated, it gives CAASRGFNYGYTF.

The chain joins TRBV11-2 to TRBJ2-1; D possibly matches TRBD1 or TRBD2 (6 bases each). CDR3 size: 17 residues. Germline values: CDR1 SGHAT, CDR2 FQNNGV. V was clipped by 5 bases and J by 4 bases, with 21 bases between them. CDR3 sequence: CASSTRSGGGPYNEQFF. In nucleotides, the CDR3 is TGTGCCAGCAGCACAAGGTCCGGAGGGGGACCTTACAATGAGCAGTTCTTC.

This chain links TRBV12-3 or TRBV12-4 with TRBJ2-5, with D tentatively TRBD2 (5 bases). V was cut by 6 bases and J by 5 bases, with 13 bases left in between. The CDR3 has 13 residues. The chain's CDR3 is CASRRWGDETQYF. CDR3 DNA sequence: TGTGCCAGCAGGCGGTGGGGAGACGAGACCCAGTACTTC.

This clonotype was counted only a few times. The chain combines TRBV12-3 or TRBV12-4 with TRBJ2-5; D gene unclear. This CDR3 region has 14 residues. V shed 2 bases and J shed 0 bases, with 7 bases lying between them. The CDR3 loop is CASSLWLNQETQYF. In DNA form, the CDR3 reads TGTGCCAGCAGTTTATGGCTTAACCAAGAGACCCAGTACTTC.

CDR3 amino acids: CASGRGSGANVLTF. The CDR3 nucleotides read TGTGCCAGCGGACGGGGCTCTGGGGCCAACGTCCTGACTTTC. The chain has TRBV9 and TRBJ2-6; D is possibly TRBD2 (5 bases). Germline CDR1 is SGDLS and CDR2 is YYNGEE. CDR3 size: 14 residues. Between the trimmed V and J ends, which lost 7 bases and 0 bases, there was a span of 8 bases.

CDR3 in amino acids: CASSVGSLQETQYF. Here the CDR3 DNA reads TGTGCCAGCAGCGTAGGGAGCCTGCAAGAGACCCAGTACTTC. This chain joins TRBV9 and TRBJ2-5, with no clear D. Trimming pared 0 bases from V and 2 bases from J, leaving 8 bases between. Germline CDR1 is SGDLS and CDR2 is YYNGEE. This CDR3 region has 14 residues.

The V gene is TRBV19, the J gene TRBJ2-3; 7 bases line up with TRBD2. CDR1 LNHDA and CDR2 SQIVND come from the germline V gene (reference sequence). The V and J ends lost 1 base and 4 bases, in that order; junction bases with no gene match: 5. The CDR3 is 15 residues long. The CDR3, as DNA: TGTGCCAGTAGTATAGTACTAGCGACCCCAGATACGCAGTATTTT. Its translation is CASSIVLATPDTQYF.

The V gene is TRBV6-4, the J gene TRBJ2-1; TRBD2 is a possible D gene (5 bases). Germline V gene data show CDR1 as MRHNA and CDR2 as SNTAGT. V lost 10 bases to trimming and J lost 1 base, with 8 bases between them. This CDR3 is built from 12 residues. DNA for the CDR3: TGTGCCACCCGGGGTTCCTACAATGAGCAGTTCTTC. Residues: CATRGSYNEQFF.